The T cell receptor beta chain under discussion was sequenced for a study of shared clonotypes between healthy human individuals. CD8 cells classed as naive were CD45RO-negative and positively selected for CCR7, excluding terminally differentiated effector memory CD45RA+ cells. The donors were adults (healthy and HIV-negative) with no recent acute infections or vaccinations. General observations from the study: It was expected that sequencing depth would affect clonotype sharing among donors.

The CDR3 is 15 amino acids. Germline V gene data show CDR1 as SEHNR and CDR2 as FQNEAQ (reference sequence). V lost 4 bases and J lost 4, with 14 bases in between. Note on this clone: Its antigen is undetermined.

Deep-level running was used for the assay. Profiling relied on immunoSEQ multiplex PCR, and the TCRdb table lists in-frame clones only, not all of them. The repertoire holds around 2.1 million clones, with 85% to 95% as singletons. This clonotype originated in a young man in good health. Some clones in this sample may be carry-over from other donors' samples. The V call is TRBV7-9, the J call TRBJ1-5; D possibly corresponds to TRBD1 (5 bases). Sequenced: naive CD8+ T cells from PBMCs. The CDR3 coding sequence is TGTGCCAGCAGCTCCCCTGGGACTTCAAATCAGCCCCAGCATTTT. Translating gives CASSSPGTSNQPQHF.